A single sample gave rise to the 29 T cell receptor beta chains below, sequenced in a study of early T cells in non-severe SARS-CoV-2 infection. TCRdb redid the calling of the 5' RACE reads with MiXCR, one entry per CDR3 protein. This table holds 70,000 to 95,000 distinct CDR3 sequences, approximately 10% found once. The sequencing sample was made of whole blood. Receptor source: an adult who was a healthcare worker with PCR-confirmed SARS-CoV-2 infection or an uninfected control (not recorded which).

This clonotype was counted only a few times. This chain uses TRBV12-3 or TRBV12-4 with TRBJ1-2; no firm D call. V was shortened by 1 base and J by 3 bases, with 12 bases between the two germline ends. This CDR3 has 15 amino acids. This chain's CDR3 is CASSLDRRTYYGYTF. In nucleotides, the CDR3 is TGTGCCAGCAGTTTAGATCGGAGAACATACTATGGCTACACCTTC.

This clonotype occurred a few times. This chain links TRBV18 with TRBJ1-5; D is uncertain. CDR1 is KGHSH, CDR2 LQKENI, per germline. Between the trimmed V and J ends, which lost 6 bases and 1 base, there was a span of 10 bases. CDR3 length: 14 amino acids. The CDR3 loop reads CASSRGGSNQPQHF. DNA of the CDR3: TGTGCCAGCTCCCGGGGAGGGAGCAATCAGCCCCAGCATTTT.

The table lists this clonotype with a few counts. The chain has TRBV12-3 or TRBV12-4 and TRBJ1-1; D possibly corresponds to TRBD1 (6 bases). This CDR3 is 16 amino acids long. Trimming took off 10 bases at V and 0 bases at J, with 21 bases between the two ends. The CDR3 protein is CATRRTAGPMNTEAFF. Here the CDR3 DNA reads TGTGCCACCCGTAGGACAGCCGGCCCGATGAACACTGAAGCTTTCTTT.

This clonotype was counted between two and nine times. The gene calls are TRBV7-2 and TRBJ1-1; D unclear. V lost 4 bases, J lost 1 base, and 7 bases lay in between. Germline assignment: CDR1 SGHTA and CDR2 FQGNSA. The CDR3 sequence is 13 residues long. CDR3 sequence (DNA): TGTGCCAGCAGCTCAGAGGGGAACACTGAAGCTTTCTTT. It is translated as CASSSEGNTEAFF.

This clonotype appeared a few times. The chain is built from TRBV20-1 and TRBJ1-2, with D possibly being TRBD1 (5 bases). CDR1 is DFQATT and CDR2 is SNEGSKA in the germline V gene (reference sequence). The germline V and J ends were trimmed by 0 bases and 5 bases, with 10 bases remaining between them. This CDR3 comprises 13 residues. The CDR3 DNA reads TGCAGTGCTAGAGATATTCGGGGGTATGGCTACACCTTC. It yields the protein CSARDIRGYGYTF.

This clonotype was counted only a few times. The chain recombines TRBV5-6 with TRBJ1-6, with a weak D call TRBD1 (5 bases). CDR3 length: 14 amino acids. Trimming cost V 4 bases and J 9 bases, with 14 bases left between them. Germline CDR1 SGHDT, CDR2 YYEEEE. This CDR3 is CASSVGHQGSPLHF. The CDR3 nucleotides are TGTGCCAGCAGCGTCGGACACCAGGGTTCACCCCTCCACTTT.

This clonotype came up many times. The genes are TRBV2 and TRBJ1-6; D remains unclear. The CDR3 spans 11 residues. V was cut by 4 bases and J by 8 bases, with 3 bases left in between. Germline CDR1 SNHLY, CDR2 FYNNEI. The CDR3 sequence: CASSGDSPLHF. CDR3 coding DNA: TGTGCCAGCAGTGGCGATTCACCCCTCCACTTT.

In its sample, this clonotype was seen many times. The chain joins TRBV20-1 to TRBJ1-6; 9 bases map to TRBD1. CDR1 and CDR2 (germline): DFQATT, SNEGSKA (reference sequence). With V trimmed by 0 bases and J by 10 bases, 7 bases remained unmatched. The CDR3 covers 15 residues. Here the CDR3 DNA reads TGCAGTGCTAGAGACCGGACAGGGGAGAACTCACCCCTCCACTTT. Protein product: CSARDRTGENSPLHF.

Only a few counts were recorded for this clonotype. The J gene is TRBJ2-1, the V gene TRBV7-2; 8 bases fit TRBD2. V was pared by 5 bases and J by 1 base, with 10 bases of the junction left unmatched. The CDR3 covers 17 residues. CDR1 is SGHTA, CDR2 FQGNSA, per germline. The CDR3 sequence: CASSPGVSGVSYNEQFF. The CDR3 coding sequence is TGTGCCAGCAGCCCAGGGGTTAGCGGGGTTTCCTACAATGAGCAGTTCTTC.

This clonotype came up many times. The chain joins TRBV6-6 to TRBJ1-2; TRBD1 might be the D (5 bases). V was clipped by 0 bases and J by 3 bases, with 8 bases between them. The CDR3 runs to 14 residues. Per the germline V gene, CDR1 is MNHNY and CDR2 is SVGAGI (reference sequence). The chain's CDR3 is CASSYSIGDYGYTF. The CDR3 bases are TGTGCCAGCAGTTACTCGATAGGGGACTATGGCTACACCTTC.

This clonotype was recorded at least ten times. The CDR3 spells CASSLEFQGPYEQYF. Written as DNA, the CDR3 is TGCGCCAGCAGCTTGGAATTCCAGGGCCCCTACGAGCAGTACTTC. This chain connects TRBV5-1 to TRBJ2-7; TRBD1 might be the D (5 bases). The CDR3 length is 15 residues. Germline values: CDR1 SGHRS, CDR2 YFSETQ. Trimming left V 0 bases short and J 2 bases short, with 12 bases between.

V and J are TRBV20-1 and TRBJ2-7; perhaps D is TRBD1 or TRBD2 (5 bases each). V lost 0 bases to trimming and J lost 5 bases, with 17 bases between them. Per the germline V gene, CDR1 is DFQATT and CDR2 is SNEGSKA (reference sequence). This CDR3 has 15 amino acids. CDR3 bases: TGCAGTGCTAGAGATCCTGCAGGGAGCATCCACGAGCAGTACTTC. Amino acids: CSARDPAGSIHEQYF.

This clonotype appeared many times. The rearrangement links TRBV20-1 to TRBJ2-5, with 11 bases fitting TRBD1. CDR1 is DFQATT and CDR2 is SNEGSKA in the germline V gene (reference sequence). V was clipped by 6 bases and J by 2 bases; unmatched bases: 11. This CDR3 has 16 amino acids. In nucleotides, the CDR3 is TGCAGTGCGGTTCCCGGGACAGGGGGAGGACAAGAGACCCAGTACTTC. Translating it yields CSAVPGTGGGQETQYF.

This clonotype was recorded many times. The rearrangement links TRBV12-3 or TRBV12-4 to TRBJ1-1, with D maybe TRBD1 (6 bases). The length of the CDR3 is 13 residues. Trimming took 5 bases from V and 1 from J, leaving 8 bases between them. The CDR3 nucleotides are TGTGCCAGCAGTGTGACAGGGAACACTGAAGCTTTCTTT. Its translation is CASSVTGNTEAFF.

This clonotype was seen repeatedly, ten times or more. The chain links TRBV5-1 to TRBJ2-7; TRBD1 is a possible D gene (6 bases). The CDR3 has 14 residues. Trimming removed 7 bases at V and 2 bases at J, with 16 bases between. Germline CDR1 reads SGHRS; CDR2 reads YFSETQ. The CDR3 DNA reads as TGCGCCAGCCGATGGCGAGGGGACACCTACGAGCAGTACTTC. This codes for CASRWRGDTYEQYF.

This clonotype was detected a few times. The chain links TRBV2 to TRBJ2-1, with D maybe TRBD2 (6 bases). Germline assignment: CDR1 SNHLY and CDR2 FYNNEI. The CDR3 spans 14 residues. V lost 8 bases and J lost 0, with 11 bases in between. CDR3 region: CASSDGSSYNEQFF. For the CDR3, the DNA is TGTGCCAGCTCTGACGGGAGCTCCTACAATGAGCAGTTCTTC.

The chain carries TRBV29-1 and TRBJ1-2; 10 bases match TRBD1. This CDR3 region has 13 residues. Germline values: CDR1 SQVTM, CDR2 ANQGSEA. The ends lost 6 bases at V and 8 bases at J; junction bases unmatched: 9. This CDR3 reads CSVPGTGAEGYTF. The DNA for the CDR3 is TGCAGCGTCCCCGGGACAGGGGCAGAGGGCTACACCTTC.

This clonotype was seen at least ten times. The rearrangement joins TRBV12-3 or TRBV12-4 to TRBJ2-7; the match to TRBD2 covers 12 bases. V dropped 4 bases and J dropped 6; count of bases not matched to a gene: 10. The CDR3 runs 16 residues. CDR3 sequence (DNA): TGTGCCAGCAGTTCCCGGACTAGCGGGGTCCTAGTCGAGCAGTACTTC. This sequence encodes CASSSRTSGVLVEQYF.

This clonotype has only a few counts. The J gene is TRBJ2-2, the V gene TRBV9; D remains unclear. Per germline, CDR1 SGDLS and CDR2 YYNGEE. This CDR3 is 14 amino acids long. With 4 bases removed from V and 3 bases from J, the gap between germline ends came to 10 bases. The CDR3 DNA reads as TGTGCCAGCAGCTTGGTGATAGACACCGGGGAGCTGTTTTTT. Amino acid sequence: CASSLVIDTGELFF.

This clonotype was detected a few times. V gene TRBV13 combines with J gene TRBJ1-1, with 7 bases fitting TRBD1. CDR1 and CDR2 (germline): PRHDT, FYEKMQ (reference sequence). V was clipped by 0 bases and J by 6 bases; unmatched bases: 4. CDR3 length equals 14 residues. CDR3 nucleotide sequence: TGTGCCAGCAGCTTAGGCGACAGGGAGGCTGAAGCTTTCTTT. This gives the protein CASSLGDREAEAFF.

This clonotype has ten or more counts. V and J are TRBV5-4 and TRBJ2-1; possibly TRBD1 for D (5 bases). The CDR3 runs 16 residues. Between the trimmed V and J ends, which lost 3 bases and 0 bases, there was a span of 13 bases. Germline V gene lookup returns CDR1 SGHNT and CDR2 YYREEE (reference sequence). Here the CDR3 reads CASSSQGAFSYNEQFF. The DNA for the CDR3 is TGTGCCAGCAGCTCCCAGGGTGCGTTCTCCTACAATGAGCAGTTCTTC.

The table lists this clonotype with a few counts. Mismatch with germline at one junction end may stem from a read error. The V gene is TRBV7-7, the J gene TRBJ2-5; 9 bases align to TRBD2. Germline V CDR1 and CDR2: SSHAT, FNYEAQ (reference sequence). The CDR3 has 17 residues. The CDR3 protein is CASSPPLGASGEETQYF. The CDR3 DNA reads TGTGCTAGCAGCCCCCCCCTAGGGGCTAGCGGGGAAGAGACCCAGTACTTC.

This clonotype has a count of ten or more. The gene calls are TRBV19 and TRBJ2-7; TRBD1 or TRBD2 may be the D gene (7 bases each). Germline lookup yields CDR1 LNHDA and CDR2 SQIVND (reference sequence). This CDR3 region has 14 residues. V lost 4 bases and J 2 bases, leaving 12 bases between the germline ends. The CDR3, as DNA: TGTGCCAGTAGTAGACAGGGAGGGACCTACGAGCAGTACTTC. It codes for CASSRQGGTYEQYF.

This clonotype was recorded a few times. CDR3 bases: TGCAGCGCTAGACAGGGTACCTACGAGCAGTACTTC. Protein: CSARQGTYEQYF. The chain links TRBV29-1 to TRBJ2-7; TRBD1 agrees at 7 bases. Trimming at V came to 7 bases and at J to 2 bases, leaving 5 bases not matched to a gene. This CDR3 contains 12 residues. Germline values: CDR1 SQVTM, CDR2 ANQGSEA.

In this sample, this clonotype turned up many times. Here the CDR3 reads CSVGYEASTDTQYF. For the CDR3, the DNA is TGCAGCGTTGGTTATGAGGCTAGCACAGATACGCAGTATTTT. The chain is built from TRBV29-1 and TRBJ2-3; no reliable D call. Trimming pared 4 bases from V and 0 bases from J, leaving 11 bases between. CDR1 and CDR2 (germline): SQVTM, ANQGSEA. The CDR3 is made up of 14 amino acids.

This clonotype was seen only a few times. The V and J genes are TRBV7-9 and TRBJ1-4, with D possibly being TRBD1 (5 bases). The CDR3 contains 14 residues. V lost 1 base and J 5 bases, leaving 8 bases between the germline ends. Germline V gives CDR1 SEHNR, CDR2 FQNEAQ (reference sequence). CDR3 nucleotides: TGTGCCAGCAGCTTAGGGTCAGGGAATGAAAAACTGTTTTTT. Translation gives CASSLGSGNEKLFF.

The table lists this clonotype with many counts. Written as DNA, the CDR3 is TGTGCCAGCAGCAGAGGCGTAGGGTCTGAAGCTTTCTTT. It is translated as CASSRGVGSEAFF. V gene TRBV25-1 combines with J gene TRBJ1-1; D unclear. This CDR3 is 13 amino acids long. V was shortened by 6 bases and J by 6 bases, with 14 bases between the two germline ends. CDR1 and CDR2 from the germline V gene are MGHDK and SYGVNS.

V and J are TRBV27 and TRBJ1-4; D uncertain. The length of the CDR3 is 13 residues. Germline CDR1 is MNHEY and CDR2 is SMNVEV (reference sequence). The V gene lost 5 bases and the J gene lost 8 bases, with 12 bases spanning the gap. DNA of the CDR3: TGTGCCAGCAGTCCCGAGATAGGGGAAAAACTGTTTTTT. Encoded protein: CASSPEIGEKLFF.

The genes are TRBV19 and TRBJ1-6; a possible D gene is TRBD1 (5 bases). The germline CDR1 and CDR2 sequences are LNHDA and SQIVND (reference sequence). V lost 5 bases and J 6 bases, leaving 14 bases between the germline ends. The CDR3 sequence is 15 residues long. In DNA, the CDR3 is TGTGCCAGTAGTTCGCCTACAGGCGTTAATTCACCCCTCCACTTT. Protein sequence: CASSSPTGVNSPLHF.